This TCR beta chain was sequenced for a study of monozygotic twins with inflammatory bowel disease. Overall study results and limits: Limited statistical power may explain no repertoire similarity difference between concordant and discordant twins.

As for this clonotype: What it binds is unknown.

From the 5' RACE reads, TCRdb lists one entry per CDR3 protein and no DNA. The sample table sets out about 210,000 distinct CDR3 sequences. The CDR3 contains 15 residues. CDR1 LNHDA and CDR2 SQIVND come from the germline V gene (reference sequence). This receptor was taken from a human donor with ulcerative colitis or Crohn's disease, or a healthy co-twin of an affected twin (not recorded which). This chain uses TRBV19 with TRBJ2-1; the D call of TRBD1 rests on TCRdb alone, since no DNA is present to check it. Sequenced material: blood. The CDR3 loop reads CASSRGQSSYNEQFF.